This entry lists 30 T cell receptor beta chains sequenced from one sample in a study of beta chain features in type 1 diabetes. Findings of the study overall: Within each of all four CD4+ subsets, Type 1 diabetes patients had TCRB CDR3s that were moderately but significantly shorter.

These TCRs' antigens remain unknown. Investigators reverse transcribed all isolated RNA, so they sequenced expressed TCRB transcripts. Produced via immunoSEQ multiplex PCR; TCRdb's table is partial and in-frame only. The sample includes around 150,000 clones, 6.5% to 8.5% seen only once; the top ten take 0.45% to 0.55%. The specimen was central memory CD4+ T cells from blood. The receptors were gathered from a woman younger than 35 with type 1 diabetes.

This clone came up a few times. The rearrangement joins TRBV7-2 to TRBJ2-7; D is possibly TRBD2 (5 bases). Germline V CDR1 and CDR2: SGHTA, FQGNSA. Between the trimmed V and J ends, which lost 0 bases and 3 bases, there was a span of 9 bases. There are 14 residues in the CDR3. CDR3 DNA: TGTGCCAGCAGCTTAGCGCCGGGGAACTACGAGCAGTACTTC. Translated: CASSLAPGNYEQYF.

V gene TRBV27 combines with J gene TRBJ1-2; TRBD1 matches at 10 bases. J lost 4 bases, V lost 4 bases, and 0 bases had no gene match. This CDR3 spans 13 amino acids. From germline, CDR1 is MNHEY and CDR2 SMNVEV (reference sequence). The CDR3 DNA is TGTGCCAGCAGTTGGACAGGGGGCTATGGCTACACCTTC. It is translated as CASSWTGGYGYTF.

The chain carries TRBV5-4 and TRBJ2-7; a possible D gene is TRBD1 (6 bases). Looked up from germline, CDR1 is SGHNT and CDR2 is YYREEE (reference sequence). This CDR3 is built from 15 residues. The ends were cut back, 2 bases at V and 1 base at J, with 13 bases in the middle. The CDR3 is CASSFRTVVSYEQYF. The CDR3 bases are TGTGCCAGCAGCTTTCGGACAGTAGTGTCCTACGAGCAGTACTTC. Combining the CDR3 with reference TRBV5-4 and TRBJ2-7 gives the whole variable domain ETGVTQSPTHLIKTRGQQVTLRCSSQSGHNTVSWYQQALGQGPQFIFQYYREEENGRGNFPPRFSGLQFPNYSSELNVNALELDDSALYLCASSFRTVVSYEQYFGPGTRLTVT.

J is TRBJ2-5 and V is TRBV7-2, with D tentatively TRBD2 (6 bases). Looked up from germline, CDR1 is SGHTA and CDR2 is FQGNSA. The CDR3 covers 15 residues. V was shortened by 6 bases and J by 4 bases, with 18 bases between the two germline ends. This chain's CDR3 is CASRQGASEGETQYF. In DNA, the CDR3 is TGTGCCAGCAGACAAGGGGCTAGCGAAGGAGAGACCCAGTACTTC.

V is TRBV30 and J is TRBJ2-2; D is ambiguous. This CDR3 spans 15 amino acids. The germline V and J ends were trimmed by 1 base and 2 bases, with 11 bases remaining between them. The germline V gene encodes CDR1 GTSNPN and CDR2 SVGIG (reference sequence). The CDR3 loop is CAWSALQRNTGELFF. As DNA, the CDR3 is TGTGCCTGGAGTGCCCTACAGAGAAACACCGGGGAGCTGTTTTTT.

The CDR3 sequence is CASSPGTAGGTQYF. CDR3 in DNA: TGTGCCAGCTCGCCTGGGACAGCCGGAGGGACCCAGTACTTC. The chain employs TRBV18 and TRBJ2-5; 7 bases match TRBD1. The CDR3 loop spans 14 amino acids. CDR1 and CDR2 from the germline V gene are KGHSH and LQKENI. V lost 6 bases, J lost 7 bases, and 11 bases stayed unmatched.

This clone occurred a few times. V gene TRBV9 combines with J gene TRBJ2-3; D is perhaps TRBD1 (6 bases). CDR1 and CDR2 from the germline V gene are SGDLS and YYNGEE. V was clipped by 0 bases and J by 5 bases, with 19 bases between them. The CDR3 sequence is 17 residues long. The CDR3 sequence: CASSVGRSGDLLDTQYF. DNA for the CDR3: TGTGCCAGCAGCGTAGGGAGGTCAGGGGATTTGTTAGATACGCAGTATTTT. Full variable domain (outside the CDR3, taken from reference TRBV9 and TRBJ2-3): DSGVTQTPKHLITATGQRVTLRCSPRSGDLSVYWYQQSLDQGLQFLIQYYNGEERAKGNILERFSAQQFPDLHSELNLSSLELGDSALYFCASSVGRSGDLLDTQYFGPGTRLTVL.

The rearrangement links TRBV4-3 to TRBJ1-4; D is unclear. This CDR3 contains 17 residues. Deletions cut 1 base from V and 0 bases from J, with 12 bases between. Germline CDR1 and CDR2: LGHNA and YSLEER. The CDR3 sequence is CASSQGESTATNEKLFF. CDR3 DNA: TGCGCCAGCAGCCAAGGTGAATCTACTGCAACTAATGAAAAACTGTTTTTT.

The chain has TRBV28 and TRBJ2-5, with a tentative D call TRBD2 (6 bases). Between the trimmed V and J ends, which lost 2 bases and 2 bases, there was a span of 12 bases. Germline values: CDR1 MDHEN, CDR2 SYDVKM. This CDR3 contains 15 residues. CDR3 nucleotide sequence: TGTGCCAGCAGTTTAGGAGGGAACCCACAAGAGACCCAGTACTTC. Protein sequence: CASSLGGNPQETQYF.

This clone was counted a few times. This chain links TRBV2 with TRBJ1-5; tentative D call: TRBD1 (6 bases). This CDR3 spans 12 amino acids. The germline V and J ends were trimmed by 6 bases and 11 bases, with 14 bases remaining between them. The germline V gene encodes CDR1 SNHLY and CDR2 FYNNEI. The chain's CDR3 is CASRGIAGAQHF. The CDR3 DNA is TGTGCCAGCAGGGGCATCGCAGGGGCCCAGCATTTT. The whole variable domain, filled in from reference TRBV2 and TRBJ1-5, reads EPEVTQTPSHQVTQMGQEVILRCVPISNHLYFYWYRQILGQKVEFLVSFYNNEISEKSEIFDDQFSVERPDGSNFTLKIRSTKLEDSAMYFCASRGIAGAQHFGDGTRLSIL.

This clone was picked up a small number of times. The chain has TRBV27 and TRBJ1-2, with a possible D match to TRBD1 (5 bases). Germline CDR1 reads MNHEY; CDR2 reads SMNVEV (reference sequence). The CDR3 consists of 13 residues. V was clipped by 2 bases and J by 4 bases, with 8 bases between them. The CDR3 coding sequence is TGTGCCAGCAGTTTAGGGGCCTCCTATGGCTACACCTTC. This translates into CASSLGASYGYTF.

In nucleotides, the CDR3 is TGTGCCAGCAGCCCCCACCAACAGGGTTTGAACACTGAAGCTTTCTTT. Translating gives CASSPHQQGLNTEAFF. This chain joins TRBV7-2 and TRBJ1-1; tentatively, D is TRBD1 (6 bases). V was shortened by 5 bases and J by 0 bases, with 16 bases between the two germline ends. CDR1 SGHTA and CDR2 FQGNSA come from the germline V gene. CDR3 length: 16 amino acids.

This clone was detected a few times. The chain uses TRBV18 and TRBJ1-2; TRBD1 agrees at 8 bases. Germline CDR1 is KGHSH and CDR2 is LQKENI. Losses at the gene ends were 6 bases for V and 2 bases for J; bases not matched to a gene: 11. The CDR3 consists of 16 residues. In DNA, the CDR3 is TGTGCCAGCTCCCCCGATGGGACAGGCTCCAACTATGGCTACACCTTC. It specifies CASSPDGTGSNYGYTF. The full variable domain, completed using reference TRBV18 and TRBJ1-2, is NAGVMQNPRHLVRRRGQEARLRCSPMKGHSHVYWYRQLPEEGLKFMVYLQKENIIDESGMPKERFSAEFPKEGPSILRIQQVVRGDSAAYFCASSPDGTGSNYGYTFGSGTRLTVV.

This chain connects TRBV9 to TRBJ2-1; TRBD1 matches at 10 bases. The V gene end was trimmed by 6 bases and the J gene end by 7 bases; junction bases not matched to a gene: 4. Germline CDR1 reads SGDLS; CDR2 reads YYNGEE. The CDR3 is 13 amino acids. CDR3 sequence reads: CASNGQGENEQFF. The CDR3 nucleotides are TGTGCCAGCAATGGACAGGGGGAGAATGAGCAGTTCTTC.

This clone was counted between two and nine times. This chain uses TRBV27 with TRBJ2-1; the match to TRBD2 covers 14 bases. This CDR3 spans 15 amino acids. Trimming removed 5 bases from V and 12 bases from J; junction bases left unmatched: 9. Germline V gene data show CDR1 as MNHEY and CDR2 as SMNVEV (reference sequence). CDR3 bases: TGTGCCAGCAGTCTGGGGACTAGCGGGAGTTTTGGGCAGTTCTTC. It specifies CASSLGTSGSFGQFF.

V usage is TRBV5-6 and J usage is TRBJ2-1; 8 bases are a match to TRBD2. V lost 1 base, J lost 0 bases, and 6 bases stayed unmatched. CDR3 length equals 17 residues. Germline V gene sequence: CDR1 SGHDT, CDR2 YYEEEE. CDR3 sequence reads: CASSLIPSGSSYNEQFF. In DNA form, the CDR3 reads TGTGCCAGCAGCTTGATACCGAGCGGGAGCTCCTACAATGAGCAGTTCTTC.

This chain joins TRBV7-6 and TRBJ2-5; 8 bases are shared with TRBD2. The length of the CDR3 is 14 residues. The ends lost 4 bases at V and 3 bases at J; junction bases unmatched: 4. The germline gives CDR1 SGHVS, CDR2 FNYEAQ. CDR3 loop: CASSSPGREETQYF. In DNA, the CDR3 is TGTGCCAGCAGCTCTCCCGGGAGGGAAGAGACCCAGTACTTC.

The CDR3 protein is CASSYREGAKNIQYF. The DNA for the CDR3 is TGTGCCAGCAGTTACAGGGAGGGAGCCAAAAACATTCAGTACTTC. This chain connects TRBV6-5 to TRBJ2-4, with 7 nucleotides matching TRBD2. V lost 2 bases to trimming and J lost 0 bases; unmatched junction nucleotides: 1. The CDR3 is 15 amino acids. CDR1 and CDR2 from the germline V gene are MNHEY and SVGAGI.

The chain links TRBV19 to TRBJ2-7; D may be TRBD2 (6 bases). Germline values: CDR1 LNHDA, CDR2 SQIVND (reference sequence). The CDR3 is 15 amino acids. The V end was cut by 5 bases, the J end by 3 bases, with 17 bases between. Here the CDR3 reads CASSSEAAGNYEQYF. The CDR3 region has the DNA TGTGCCAGTAGTTCGGAGGCGGCGGGGAACTACGAGCAGTACTTC.

In this sample, this clone turned up a few times. The rearrangement links TRBV5-6 to TRBJ2-7; 7 bases map to TRBD2. Germline V CDR1 and CDR2: SGHDT, YYEEEE. The CDR3 consists of 12 residues. The V segment lost 5 bases and the J segment 3 bases; nucleotides outside the gene matches: 2. In DNA, the CDR3 is TGTGCCAGCAGTTGGGAGGGCTACGAGCAGTACTTC. It translates to CASSWEGYEQYF.

V is TRBV6-6 and J is TRBJ2-5, with 8 bases lining up with TRBD1. This CDR3 has 14 amino acids. The V segment lost 6 bases and the J segment 1 base; nucleotides outside the gene matches: 4. In germline, CDR1 is MNHNY, CDR2 SVGAGI (reference sequence). This CDR3 is CASRHGQGQETQYF. The CDR3 nucleotides read TGTGCCAGCAGGCACGGACAGGGCCAAGAGACCCAGTACTTC.

The gene calls are TRBV30 and TRBJ2-5; maybe TRBD1 (6 bases). The CDR3 runs to 13 residues. Germline V CDR1 and CDR2: GTSNPN, SVGIG (reference sequence). The ends were cut back, 4 bases at V and 4 bases at J, with 13 bases in the middle. The CDR3 is CAWTAWGPETQYF. CDR3 in DNA: TGTGCCTGGACCGCTTGGGGGCCAGAGACCCAGTACTTC.

This clone was counted many times. The rearrangement links TRBV4-1 to TRBJ2-7; TRBD2 aligns across 8 bases. CDR3 length: 14 residues. Germline trimming cut 4 bases from V and 0 bases from J; bases unmatched to any gene: 2. Germline V lookup: CDR1 MGHRA, CDR2 YSYEKL. CDR3 amino acids: CASSRGLGSYEQYF. The CDR3 coding sequence is TGCGCCAGCAGCCGGGGACTAGGCTCCTACGAGCAGTACTTC.

Only a few counts were recorded for this clone. The V gene is TRBV19, the J gene TRBJ1-2; possible D gene TRBD1, 5 bases. The V end lost 3 bases, the J end lost 0 bases, and 8 bases lay between the germline ends. The CDR3 extends over 14 amino acids. Germline V gene sequence: CDR1 LNHDA, CDR2 SQIVND (reference sequence). In nucleotides, the CDR3 is TGTGCCAGTAGTATCGTACAGGCTAACTATGGCTACACCTTC. This codes for CASSIVQANYGYTF.

In this sample, this clone turned up a few times. The chain has TRBV5-1 and TRBJ2-1; D is perhaps TRBD2 (6 bases). Trimming cost V 4 bases and J 5 bases, with 19 bases left between them. CDR1 and CDR2 (germline): SGHRS, YFSETQ. The CDR3 is 16 residues long. The CDR3 nucleotides are TGCGCCAGCAGCCCCACGACTAGTGTAGTGAACAATGAGCAGTTCTTC. Residues: CASSPTTSVVNNEQFF.

This clone was seen a few times. This chain connects TRBV7-9 to TRBJ2-7; unclear D gene. This CDR3 is 12 amino acids long. The germline V gene encodes CDR1 SEHNR and CDR2 FQNEAQ (reference sequence). V was cut by 4 bases and J by 6 bases, with 10 bases left in between. DNA for the CDR3: TGTGCCAGCAGCTCCCGTCCGGTCGAGCAGTACTTC. It yields the protein CASSSRPVEQYF.

The rearrangement uses TRBV13 and TRBJ1-2; the D is unclear. The V end lost 5 bases, the J end lost 4 bases, and 14 bases lay between the germline ends. The CDR3 is 14 amino acids. Germline values: CDR1 PRHDT, CDR2 FYEKMQ (reference sequence). The CDR3 coding sequence is TGTGCCAGCAGCCTACGCGGGTACCCCTATGGCTACACCTTC. Its translation: CASSLRGYPYGYTF.

This clone was observed a few times. The chain carries TRBV9 and TRBJ2-7; D unresolved. V shed 4 bases and J shed 7 bases, with 18 bases lying between them. In germline, CDR1 is SGDLS, CDR2 YYNGEE. This CDR3 has 14 amino acids. The CDR3 bases are TGTGCCAGCAGCCCAGAGATTAGCTCTCGGGAGCAGTACTTC. Amino acids: CASSPEISSREQYF.

The V gene is TRBV6-6, the J gene TRBJ1-2; D is ambiguous. This CDR3 comprises 15 residues. The germline gives CDR1 MNHNY, CDR2 SVGAGI (reference sequence). V dropped 4 bases and J dropped 6 bases, with 18 bases sitting between them. The CDR3 reads CASSSGDRLEDGYTF. The CDR3 bases are TGTGCCAGCAGTTCCGGGGATCGCCTAGAGGATGGCTACACCTTC.

This chain links TRBV18 with TRBJ2-7; possible D gene TRBD1, 6 bases. Germline CDR1 KGHSH, CDR2 LQKENI. The V end lost 3 bases, the J end lost 2 bases, and 14 bases lay between the germline ends. The CDR3 contains 15 residues. The CDR3 DNA follows: TGTGCCAGCTCACCGACTCCTGGGGGCGCCTACGAGCAGTACTTC. Protein product: CASSPTPGGAYEQYF.